The 15 T cell receptor beta chains listed next were all sequenced from one sample in a study of CXCR3-negative and CXCR3-positive naive CD8 T cells. The authors prepared UMI-labeled TRB cDNA libraries by 5' RACE. TCRdb reprocessed the 5' RACE reads and reports one entry per CDR3 protein, with no DNA. The listing records about 57,000 distinct CDR3 sequences. Sequencing input: memory CD8+ T cells from blood. The receptors stem from a human donor in good health. Some clones in this sample may be carry-over from other donors' samples.

This chain connects TRBV7-9 to TRBJ2-2. This CDR3 is 12 amino acids long. The V gene's germline CDR1 is SEHNR and CDR2 FQNEAQ (reference sequence). The CDR3 reads CASRPGTGELFF.

CDR3 residues: CSAEFPGTGFYEQYF. This chain links TRBV29-1 with TRBJ2-7; TCRdb lists TRBD1, though no DNA is available to test this call. This CDR3 contains 15 residues. In germline, CDR1 is SQVTM, CDR2 ANQGSEA.

The genes are TRBV19 and TRBJ2-3. This CDR3 has 14 amino acids. Germline CDR1 LNHDA, CDR2 SQIVND (reference sequence). This chain's CDR3 is CASSINLKKDTQYF.

The V gene is TRBV6-1, the J gene TRBJ2-7; TCRdb designates TRBD1, a call that cannot be tested without DNA. This CDR3 is 17 amino acids long. The germline gives CDR1 MNHNS, CDR2 SASEGT. CDR3 sequence reads: CASSGTGGTGGPIEQYF.

The V and J genes are TRBV11-2 and TRBJ1-2. Germline CDR1 is SGHAT and CDR2 is FQNNGV. The CDR3 has 13 amino acids. Here the CDR3 reads CASSLAENYGYTF.

The chain carries TRBV18 and TRBJ2-7. This CDR3 is built from 13 residues. CDR1 KGHSH and CDR2 LQKENI come from the germline V gene. The CDR3 here is CASSPPASYEQYF.

This chain links TRBV5-5 with TRBJ2-1; TCRdb outputs TRBD1, but without DNA this stays unchecked. The CDR3 is 15 amino acids. The germline V gene encodes CDR1 SGHKS and CDR2 YYEKEE (reference sequence). The CDR3 loop reads CASSYLPDRVNEQFF.

The rearrangement links TRBV20-1 to TRBJ1-1; TCRdb calls TRBD1, which cannot be checked without DNA. Germline V lookup: CDR1 DFQATT, CDR2 SNEGSKA (reference sequence). The CDR3 is 16 amino acids. The CDR3 reads CSARVPARGADTEAFF.

V is TRBV28 and J is TRBJ1-2; the TCRdb call, TRBD1, lacks DNA for checking. The germline V gene has CDR1 MDHEN and CDR2 SYDVKM. The CDR3 spans 13 residues. The CDR3 sequence: CASSLVGHYGYTF.

V usage is TRBV5-1 and J usage is TRBJ1-1; TCRdb's D call of TRBD1 is untestable without DNA. Germline assignment: CDR1 SGHRS and CDR2 YFSETQ. The CDR3 spans 13 residues. The CDR3 protein is CASRQQGRTEAFF.

The V gene is TRBV28, the J gene TRBJ2-7; without DNA, the TCRdb call of TRBD1 cannot be checked. CDR1 and CDR2 from the germline V gene are MDHEN and SYDVKM. The CDR3 length is 13 residues. CDR3 sequence reads: CASSRGMSYEQYF.

The V gene is TRBV7-9, the J gene TRBJ1-1; the D gene TCRdb calls, TRBD1, cannot be checked with no DNA. In germline, CDR1 is SEHNR, CDR2 FQNEAQ (reference sequence). This CDR3 contains 13 residues. CDR3 protein: CASMSGLNTEAFF. Full variable domain (rest looked up from reference TRBV7-9 and TRBJ1-1): DTGVSQNPRHKITKRGQNVTFRCDPISEHNRLYWYRQTLGQGPEFLTYFQNEAQLEKSRLLSDRFSAERPKGSFSTLEIQRTEQGDSAMYLCASMSGLNTEAFFGQGTRLTVV.

J is TRBJ2-7 and V is TRBV7-9; without DNA, the TCRdb call of TRBD1 cannot be checked. CDR3 size: 14 residues. The germline gives CDR1 SEHNR, CDR2 FQNEAQ (reference sequence). The CDR3: CASSLEDTAYEQYF.

The V call is TRBV7-9, the J call TRBJ1-3; absent DNA, TCRdb's TRBD1 call cannot be checked. Germline V CDR1 and CDR2: SEHNR, FQNEAQ (reference sequence). The CDR3 extends over 15 amino acids. CDR3 residues: CASSPVGASGNTIYF. Drawing the rest from reference TRBV7-9 and TRBJ1-3, the complete variable domain is DTGVSQNPRHKITKRGQNVTFRCDPISEHNRLYWYRQTLGQGPEFLTYFQNEAQLEKSRLLSDRFSAERPKGSFSTLEIQRTEQGDSAMYLCASSPVGASGNTIYFGEGSWLTVV.

The gene calls are TRBV5-1 and TRBJ2-1; TCRdb outputs TRBD1, but without DNA this stays unchecked. The length of the CDR3 is 16 residues. Per the germline V gene, CDR1 is SGHRS and CDR2 is YFSETQ. CDR3 region: CASSLAPVGPRNEQFF.